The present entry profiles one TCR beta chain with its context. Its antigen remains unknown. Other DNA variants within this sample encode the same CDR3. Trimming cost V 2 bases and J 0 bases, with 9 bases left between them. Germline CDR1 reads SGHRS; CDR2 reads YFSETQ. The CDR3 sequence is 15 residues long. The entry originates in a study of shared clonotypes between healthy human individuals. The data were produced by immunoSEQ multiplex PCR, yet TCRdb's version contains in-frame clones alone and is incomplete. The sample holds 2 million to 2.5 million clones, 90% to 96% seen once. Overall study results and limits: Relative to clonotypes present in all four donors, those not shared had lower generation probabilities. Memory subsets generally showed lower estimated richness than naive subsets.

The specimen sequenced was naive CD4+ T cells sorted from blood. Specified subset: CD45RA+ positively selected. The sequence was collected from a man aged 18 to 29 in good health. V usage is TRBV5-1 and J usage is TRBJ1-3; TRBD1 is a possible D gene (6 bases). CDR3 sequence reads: CASSLQGSSGNTIYF. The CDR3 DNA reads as TGCGCCAGCAGCTTACAGGGTAGCTCTGGAAACACCATATATTTT.